The present T cell receptor beta chain was sequenced within a study of blood T cell repertoires in COVID-19. The table came from immunoSEQ multiplex PCR; TCRdb's copy has only in-frame clones and leaves some out. Of fewer than 500,000 clones listed, around 88% are singletons. The CDR3 is 21 residues long. Trimming removed 3 bases from V and 3 bases from J; junction bases left unmatched: 15. Germline V gene data show CDR1 as MDHEN and CDR2 as SYDVKM. The sequenced material came from peripheral blood. The J gene is TRBJ2-6, the V gene TRBV28; TRBD1 aligns across 12 bases. The origin of this receptor is a woman younger than 45 with acute or convalescent COVID-19. The CDR3: CASSFFLRTGQGAHGANVLTF. In DNA, the CDR3 is TGTGCCAGCAGTTTTTTCCTGAGGACGGGACAGGGGGCGCATGGGGCCAACGTCCTGACTTTC. Drawing the rest from reference TRBV28 and TRBJ2-6, the complete variable domain is DVKVTQSSRYLVKRTGEKVFLECVQDMDHENMFWYRQDPGLGLRLIYFSYDVKMKEKGDIPEGYSVSREKKERFSLILESASTNQTSMYLCASSFFLRTGQGAHGANVLTFGAGSRLTVL.